This T cell receptor (beta chain) was documented in a study of T cells after yellow fever vaccination. Study-wide results and limits: Among all clonotypes, a small share was observed in both CD4 and CD8 compartments. Reappearing after the booster were most of the clones from primary vaccination (around 96% CD4, approximately 86% CD8).

Worth noting for this clonotype: As yet, its antigen is unknown.

5'RACE template switching produced TCR cDNA carrying a universal primer site and UMIs. TCRdb analysed the 5' RACE reads with MiXCR anew, one entry per CDR3 protein. Among 300,000 to 400,000 distinct CDR3 sequences listed, under 15% were seen once. This CDR3 is 13 amino acids long. Germline V gives CDR1 LGHNA, CDR2 YNFKEQ. Deletions cut 4 bases from V and 5 bases from J, with 10 bases between. The sequence was obtained from a man younger than 35 who received the YFV17D yellow fever vaccine. This chain uses TRBV4-2 with TRBJ2-3; D is perhaps TRBD2 (5 bases). The sequenced sample was CD4+ T cells sorted from PBMCs, obtained 15 days after the yellow fever booster vaccination. CDR3: CASSPAGEDTQYF. In DNA form, the CDR3 reads TGTGCCAGCAGCCCCGCGGGCGAAGATACGCAGTATTTT.